What follows are 6 T cell receptor beta chains derived from one specimen sequenced in a study of identical twins. Each CDR3 protein gets one entry after TCRdb re-called the 5' RACE reads with MiXCR. The sample has fewer than 250,000 distinct CDR3 sequences, 7.5% seen once; the top ten hold less than 6.5%. This sample was also put to use in a study of yellow fever vaccine responses in identical twins.

Sequences were obtained from CD8+ T cells sorted from blood. Every receptor here comes from a woman under 30 in good health.

Only a few counts were recorded for this clonotype. V and J are TRBV27 and TRBJ2-7; TRBD2 matches at 15 bases. The CDR3 extends over 17 amino acids. Germline V gene data show CDR1 as MNHEY and CDR2 as SMNVEV (reference sequence). V trimming: 5 bases; J trimming: 2 bases; junction bases outside the gene matches: 7. The CDR3 DNA reads TGTGCCAGCAGTAAGGGGACTAGCGGGGGGACCCCCTACGAGCAGTACGTC. Its protein product is CASSKGTSGGTPYEQYV.

The rearrangement joins TRBV27 to TRBJ2-5; 8 nucleotides line up with TRBD1. CDR1 and CDR2 from the germline V gene are MNHEY and SMNVEV (reference sequence). The CDR3 length is 16 residues. J was trimmed by 5 bases and V by 5 bases; bases with no gene match: 13. The CDR3 nucleotides are TGTGCCAGCAGTCCAGGGGTGTCAGGGGGCGCGGAGACCCAGTACTTC. This codes for CASSPGVSGGAETQYF.

V usage is TRBV7-8 and J usage is TRBJ2-1, with 8 bases lining up with TRBD2. This CDR3 spans 15 amino acids. Germline trimming cut 1 base from V and 6 bases from J; bases unmatched to any gene: 5. Per the germline V gene, CDR1 is SGHVS and CDR2 is FQNEAQ. The CDR3 DNA is TGTGCCAGCAGCTTAGTAGCGGGACTGAGCAATGAGCAGTTCTTC. Translated: CASSLVAGLSNEQFF.

There are many counts of this clonotype. The chain couples TRBV12-3 or TRBV12-4 to TRBJ2-5; 10 nucleotides match TRBD2. V was pared by 3 bases and J by 0 bases, with 4 bases of the junction left unmatched. The CDR3 extends over 16 amino acids. The CDR3 sequence: CASSFITSGDQETQYF. CDR3 DNA sequence: TGTGCCAGCAGTTTTATCACTAGCGGGGACCAAGAGACCCAGTACTTC.

This clonotype has at least ten counts. The chain has TRBV7-9 and TRBJ2-1; TRBD1 or TRBD2 may be the D gene (5 bases each). The CDR3 is 12 residues long. Trimming removed 6 bases from V and 6 bases from J, with 9 bases in between. CDR1 SEHNR and CDR2 FQNEAQ come from the germline V gene (reference sequence). The CDR3 DNA sequence: TGTGCCAGCAGGGCAGGGAGCAATGAGCAGTTCTTC. This codes for CASRAGSNEQFF.

This clonotype was recorded a few times. V and J are TRBV4-1 and TRBJ2-2, with D perhaps TRBD2 (5 bases). CDR1 and CDR2 from the germline V gene are MGHRA and YSYEKL. V was shortened by 4 bases and J by 1 base, with 13 bases between the two germline ends. This CDR3 spans 16 amino acids. The CDR3 nucleotides are TGCGCCAGCAGCCCCCTCGGTAGCGAGAACACCGGGGAGCTGTTTTTT. This translates into CASSPLGSENTGELFF.